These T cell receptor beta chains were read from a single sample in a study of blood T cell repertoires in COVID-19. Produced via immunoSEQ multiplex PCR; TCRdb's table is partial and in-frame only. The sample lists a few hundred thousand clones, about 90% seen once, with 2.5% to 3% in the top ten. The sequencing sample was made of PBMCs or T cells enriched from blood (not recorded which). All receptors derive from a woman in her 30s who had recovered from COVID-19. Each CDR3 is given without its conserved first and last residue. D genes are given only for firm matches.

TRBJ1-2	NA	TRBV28	ASSLQGHGYT
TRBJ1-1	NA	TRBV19	ASSSTGIKKTEAF
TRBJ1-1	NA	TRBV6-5	ASSLRPTMNTEAF
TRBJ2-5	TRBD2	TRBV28	AAQSGSKTQY
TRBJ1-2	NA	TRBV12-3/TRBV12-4	ASNLGAGYGYT
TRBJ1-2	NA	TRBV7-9	ASSSANRDGYT
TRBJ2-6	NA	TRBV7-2	ASSSSRANVLT
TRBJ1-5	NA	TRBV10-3	AISEPGFNQPQH
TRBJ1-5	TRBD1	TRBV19	ASSILRHRGQSNQPQH
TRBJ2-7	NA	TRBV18	ASSPAVGSGSYEQY
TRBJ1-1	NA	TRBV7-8	ASSRNRGGMNTEAF
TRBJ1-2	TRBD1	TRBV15	ATSRRGQGLANYGYT
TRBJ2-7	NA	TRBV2	ASRGLTSFYEQY
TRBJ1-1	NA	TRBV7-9	ASSPGENTEAF
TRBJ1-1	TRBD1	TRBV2	ASRSIGQGVTEAF
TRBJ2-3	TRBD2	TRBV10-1	ASSGTSGADTQY
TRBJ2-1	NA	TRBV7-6	ASSLYPANEQF